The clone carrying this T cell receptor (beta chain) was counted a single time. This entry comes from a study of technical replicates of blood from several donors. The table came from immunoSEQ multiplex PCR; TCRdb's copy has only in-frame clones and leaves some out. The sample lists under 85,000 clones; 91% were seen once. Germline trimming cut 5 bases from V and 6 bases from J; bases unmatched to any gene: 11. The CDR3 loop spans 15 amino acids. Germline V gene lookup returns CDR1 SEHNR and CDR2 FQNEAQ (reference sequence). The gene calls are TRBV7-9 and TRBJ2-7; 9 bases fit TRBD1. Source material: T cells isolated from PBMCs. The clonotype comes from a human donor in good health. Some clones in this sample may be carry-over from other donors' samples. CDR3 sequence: CASSPLVTGGAEQYF. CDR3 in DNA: TGTGCCAGCAGCCCCTTGGTGACAGGGGGAGCCGAGCAGTACTTC.